The source of this T cell receptor (beta chain) is a study of T cells in Graves' hyperthyroidism and ophthalmopathy. Study details: The blood sample was taken at first diagnosis, before treatment began.

Regarding the study as a whole: Clonotypes that were expanded in thyroid above 0.001 mostly appeared in blood too.

The V and J ends lost 4 bases and 6 bases, in that order; junction bases with no gene match: 11. Germline CDR1 reads MNHEY; CDR2 reads SMNVEV (reference sequence). The CDR3 loop spans 17 amino acids. The investigators amplified TCR beta CDR3 regions from RNA transcripts. TCR CDR3 underwent first-round RT-PCR with the HTBI primer set. MiXCR was run by TCRdb on the multiplex PCR reads, yielding one entry per CDR3 protein. Among some 440,000 distinct CDR3 sequences listed, around a sixth were seen once. Reasons for excluding patients were uncontrolled infection, other autoimmune disease, pregnancy or lactation. The authors took PBMCs from roughly 9.3 ml fresh peripheral blood. This clonotype occurred many times. What it binds is not known.

This sequence was found in a woman under 30 with Graves' hyperthyroidism. Material for sequencing was blood. The chain combines TRBV27 with TRBJ2-2; 10 nucleotides align to TRBD2. This CDR3 is CASSSANRLAGAGELFF. As DNA, the CDR3 is TGTGCCAGCAGTTCGGCGAACCGCCTAGCGGGAGCCGGGGAGCTGTTTTTT.